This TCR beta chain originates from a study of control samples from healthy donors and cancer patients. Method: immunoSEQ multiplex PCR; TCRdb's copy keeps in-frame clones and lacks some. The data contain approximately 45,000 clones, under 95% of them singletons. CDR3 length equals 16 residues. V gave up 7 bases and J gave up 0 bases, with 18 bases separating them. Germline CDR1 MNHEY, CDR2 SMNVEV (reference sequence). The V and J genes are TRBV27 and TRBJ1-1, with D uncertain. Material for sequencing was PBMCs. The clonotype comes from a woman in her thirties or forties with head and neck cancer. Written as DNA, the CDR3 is TGTGCCAGCAACGGTGTGGCAGCCCCATTGAACACTGAAGCTTTCTTT. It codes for CASNGVAAPLNTEAFF.